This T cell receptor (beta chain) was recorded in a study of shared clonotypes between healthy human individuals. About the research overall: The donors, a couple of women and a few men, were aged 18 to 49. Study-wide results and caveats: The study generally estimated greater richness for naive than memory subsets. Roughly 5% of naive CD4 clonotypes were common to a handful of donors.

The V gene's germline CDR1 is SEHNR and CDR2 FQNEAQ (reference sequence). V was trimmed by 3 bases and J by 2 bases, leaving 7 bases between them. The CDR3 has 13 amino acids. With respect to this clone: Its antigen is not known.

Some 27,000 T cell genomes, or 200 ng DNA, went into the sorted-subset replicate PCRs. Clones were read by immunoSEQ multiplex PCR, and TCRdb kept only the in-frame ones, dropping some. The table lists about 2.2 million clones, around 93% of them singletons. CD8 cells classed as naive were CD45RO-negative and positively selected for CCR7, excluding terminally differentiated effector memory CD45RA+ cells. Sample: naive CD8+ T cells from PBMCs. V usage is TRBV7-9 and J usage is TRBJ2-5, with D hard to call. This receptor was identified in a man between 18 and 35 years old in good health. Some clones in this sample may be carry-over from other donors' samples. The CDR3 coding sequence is TGTGCCAGCAGCTTTGACCCACAAGAGACCCAGTACTTC. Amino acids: CASSFDPQETQYF.